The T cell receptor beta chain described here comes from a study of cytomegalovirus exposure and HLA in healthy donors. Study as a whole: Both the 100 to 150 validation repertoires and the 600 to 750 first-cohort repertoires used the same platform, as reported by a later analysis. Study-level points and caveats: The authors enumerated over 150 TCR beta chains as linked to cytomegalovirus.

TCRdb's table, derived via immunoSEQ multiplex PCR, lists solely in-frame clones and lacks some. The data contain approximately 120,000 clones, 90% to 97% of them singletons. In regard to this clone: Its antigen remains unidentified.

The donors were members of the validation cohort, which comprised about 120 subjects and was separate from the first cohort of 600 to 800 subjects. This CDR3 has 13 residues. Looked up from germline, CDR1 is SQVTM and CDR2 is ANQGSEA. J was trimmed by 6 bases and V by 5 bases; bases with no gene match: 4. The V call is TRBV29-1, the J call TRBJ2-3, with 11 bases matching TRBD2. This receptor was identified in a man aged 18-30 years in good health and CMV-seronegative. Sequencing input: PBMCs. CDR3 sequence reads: CSVLAGGLDTQYF. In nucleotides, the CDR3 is TGCAGCGTTTTAGCGGGAGGGTTGGATACGCAGTATTTT.